This T cell receptor beta chain comes out of a study of T cells in Graves' hyperthyroidism and ophthalmopathy. Only a few counts were recorded for this clonotype. Orbital computed tomography, thyroid ultrasound, serum thyroxine and TRAb, and clinical symptoms together informed the diagnoses. Per germline, CDR1 LNHDA and CDR2 SQIVND (reference sequence). The CDR3 sequence is 13 residues long. The V gene lost 6 bases and the J gene lost 10 bases, with 16 bases spanning the gap. Amplified TCR beta CDR3 regions derived from RNA transcripts. Carried out on the TCR CDR3, a first-round RT-PCR used the HTBI primer set. TCRdb independently ran MiXCR on the multiplex PCR reads; one entry per CDR3 protein. This sample has around 400,000 distinct CDR3 sequences, with around 14% found just once.

Material: blood. The origin of this receptor is a woman aged 18-29 years with Graves' hyperthyroidism. The rearrangement links TRBV19 to TRBJ2-1; D is perhaps TRBD2 (6 bases). Here the CDR3 reads CASSPTGVGEQFF. The CDR3 nucleotides read TGTGCCAGTAGCCCCACGGGGGTAGGGGAGCAGTTCTTC.